One and the same sample provided the 9 T cell receptor beta chains below, sequenced in a study of blood T cell repertoires in COVID-19. Only in-frame clones appear in the TCRdb table, and some are missing; sequencing was by immunoSEQ multiplex PCR. The table has 55,000 to 70,000 clones, about 81% seen once. The sequenced material came from peripheral blood. All receptors come from a man older than 75 with acute or convalescent COVID-19.

This sequence joins TRBV6-1 and TRBJ2-2; possible D gene TRBD1, 5 bases. The germline V gene encodes CDR1 MNHNS and CDR2 SASEGT. Trimming removed 1 base from V and 3 bases from J, with 12 bases in between. This CDR3 is 16 amino acids long. CDR3 DNA: TGTGCCAGCAGTGAAGGGGCAGGGTGGGACACCGGGGAGCTGTTTTTT. It translates to CASSEGAGWDTGELFF.

This chain connects TRBV29-1 to TRBJ1-2; the match to TRBD1 covers 7 bases. The CDR3 covers 13 residues. Germline-derived CDR1 and CDR2 are SQVTM and ANQGSEA. The junction had 4 bases not matched to a gene; V was cut back by 6 bases and J by 0 bases. DNA for the CDR3: TGCAGCGTGCCCCAGGGGGCTAACTATGGCTACACCTTC. This translates into CSVPQGANYGYTF.

The J gene is TRBJ2-1, the V gene TRBV5-1, with TRBD2 matching over 13 bases. The junction had 7 bases not matched to a gene; V was cut back by 1 base and J by 9 bases. The CDR3 covers 16 residues. CDR1 is SGHRS, CDR2 YFSETQ, per germline. In DNA, the CDR3 is TGCGCCAGCAGCTTGTCAACTAGCGGGAGGGAAGGTGAGCAGTTCTTC. Its protein product is CASSLSTSGREGEQFF.

V and J are TRBV5-4 and TRBJ2-7; D is possibly TRBD1 (5 bases). Germline V gene data show CDR1 as SGHNT and CDR2 as YYREEE (reference sequence). Deletions cut 4 bases from V and 0 bases from J, with 11 bases between. The CDR3 is 14 amino acids. DNA for the CDR3: TGTGCCAGCAGCCCCCAGACAGTCTCCTACGAGCAGTACTTC. Protein product: CASSPQTVSYEQYF.

This chain links TRBV4-2 with TRBJ2-3; D is possibly TRBD1 (6 bases). Germline V gene data show CDR1 as LGHNA and CDR2 as YNFKEQ. The CDR3 runs to 14 residues. Trimming stripped 2 bases from V and 6 bases from J, with 12 bases between. CDR3 protein: CASSQKQGSDTQYF. The CDR3 coding sequence is TGTGCCAGCAGCCAAAAACAGGGTAGCGATACGCAGTATTTT.

V usage is TRBV5-1 and J usage is TRBJ2-3; 10 bases are shared with TRBD2. Germline assignment: CDR1 SGHRS and CDR2 YFSETQ. The CDR3 consists of 17 residues. The V and J ends lost 4 bases and 1 base, in that order; junction bases with no gene match: 9. CDR3 in amino acids: CASSTGKTSGGTDTQYF. DNA for the CDR3: TGCGCCAGCAGCACAGGGAAAACTAGCGGGGGCACAGATACGCAGTATTTT.

The genes are TRBV3-1 (or the pseudogene TRBV3-2) and TRBJ2-2, with no clear D. Germline CDR1 reads LGHDT; CDR2 reads YNNKEL (reference sequence). The germline V and J ends were trimmed by 4 bases and 1 base, with 4 bases remaining between them. The CDR3 runs 13 residues. The CDR3 DNA reads as TGTGCCAGCAGCCTTATGAACACCGGGGAGCTGTTTTTT. Translated: CASSLMNTGELFF.

This chain's CDR3 is CASSHERGGQETQYF. Here the CDR3 DNA reads TGCGCCAGCAGCCATGAGCGGGGGGGCCAAGAGACCCAGTACTTC. The chain combines TRBV4-3 with TRBJ2-5; 10 bases match TRBD2. CDR3 length equals 15 residues. Germline loops: CDR1 LGHNA, CDR2 YSLEER. Trimming removed 3 bases from V and 1 base from J; junction bases left unmatched: 2.

This sequence joins TRBV5-1 and TRBJ2-6, with a weak D call TRBD2 (5 bases). CDR1 and CDR2 (germline): SGHRS, YFSETQ. With 0 bases removed from V and 0 bases from J, the gap between germline ends came to 7 bases. CDR3 length equals 16 residues. CDR3 sequence (DNA): TGCGCCAGCAGCTTGGCGGGGAGCTCTGGGGCCAACGTCCTGACTTTC. Its translation: CASSLAGSSGANVLTF.